This TCR beta chain comes out of a study of cytomegalovirus exposure and HLA in healthy donors. Despite likely unrecorded immune exposures, the donors were nominally healthy at the time of sampling. Study-wide results and limits: Cytomegalovirus association was assigned to more than 150 TCR beta chains.

As for this clone: Its target is unknown.

PCR used 60 Vbeta primers and 13 Jbeta primers. TCRdb's table, derived via immunoSEQ multiplex PCR, lists solely in-frame clones and lacks some. This table has around 80,000 clones, around 62% appearing once. The sequenced material came from PBMCs. The origin of this receptor is a male donor in good health and CMV-seropositive.

This CDR3 reads CASSTDRGQETQYF. In DNA, the CDR3 is TGTGCCAGCAGCACGGACAGGGGTCAAGAGACCCAGTACTTC. The chain uses TRBV7-7 and TRBJ2-5; TRBD1 agrees at 9 bases. Trimming removed 5 bases from V and 2 bases from J; junction bases left unmatched: 3. Per the germline V gene, CDR1 is SSHAT and CDR2 is FNYEAQ (reference sequence). The CDR3 runs 14 residues.